This T cell receptor (beta chain) was documented in a study of response to subunit inactivated influenza vaccine. Study observations and caveats: After each seasonal influenza vaccination, few new T cells are recruited, the authors suggested.

Turning to this clonotype: Its antigen remains unknown.

TCRdb redid the calling of the RT-PCR reads with MiXCR, one entry per CDR3 protein. Of roughly 550,000 distinct CDR3 sequences in the sample, roughly 25% were seen once. Germline assignment: CDR1 LGHDT and CDR2 YNNKEL (reference sequence). There are 13 residues in the CDR3. Trimming took off 8 bases at V and 3 bases at J, with 13 bases between the two ends. These records were also assigned to another study, of T cells expressing NK-cell markers. That paper notes: A 5'RACE template switching approach incorporating UMIs was used to make TCR beta cDNA. Sorted T-cell subsets CD3+CD56+NKG2C+, CD3+CD56+NKG2C- and CD3+CD56-NKG2C+ were TCR beta-sequenced. Among eight sequenced donors, seven carried HCMV seropositivity while one was seronegative. Several experiments confined sorting to alpha-beta TCR T cells with an anti-gamma-delta TCR antibody.

This sequence was found in a man aged 50 to 60 who received an inactivated influenza vaccine. V gene TRBV3-1 combines with J gene TRBJ1-2; no clear D. Sample: CD4+ T cells sorted from PBMCs, taken 11 to 12 days after vaccination. The CDR3 DNA reads as TGTGCCAGCGCCTCCACGGGAGACTATGGCTACACCTTC. Translating it yields CASASTGDYGYTF. Looking up the rest from reference TRBV3-1 and TRBJ1-2 gives the full variable domain: DTAVSQTPKYLVTQMGNDKSIKCEQNLGHDTMYWYKQDSKKFLKIMFSYNNKELIINETVPNRFSPKSPDKAHLNLHINSLELGDSAVYFCASASTGDYGYTFGSGTRLTVV.